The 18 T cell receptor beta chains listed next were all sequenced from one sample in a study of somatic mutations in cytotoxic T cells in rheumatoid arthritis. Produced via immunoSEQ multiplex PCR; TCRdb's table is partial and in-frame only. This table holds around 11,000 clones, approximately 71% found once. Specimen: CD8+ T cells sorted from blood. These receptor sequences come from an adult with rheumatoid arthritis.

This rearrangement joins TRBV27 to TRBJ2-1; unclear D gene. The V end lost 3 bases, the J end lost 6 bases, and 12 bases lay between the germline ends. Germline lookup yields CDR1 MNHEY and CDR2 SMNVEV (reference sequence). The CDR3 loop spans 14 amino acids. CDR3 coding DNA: TGTGCCAGCAGTTTTCTAGATGTTCGCAATGAGCAGTTCTTC. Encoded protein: CASSFLDVRNEQFF.

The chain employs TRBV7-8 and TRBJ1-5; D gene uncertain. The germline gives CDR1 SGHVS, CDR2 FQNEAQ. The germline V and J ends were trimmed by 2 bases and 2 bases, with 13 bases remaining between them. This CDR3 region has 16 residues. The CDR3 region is CASSLFGVQGNQPQHF. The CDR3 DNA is TGTGCCAGCAGCTTATTCGGGGTCCAAGGCAATCAGCCCCAGCATTTT.

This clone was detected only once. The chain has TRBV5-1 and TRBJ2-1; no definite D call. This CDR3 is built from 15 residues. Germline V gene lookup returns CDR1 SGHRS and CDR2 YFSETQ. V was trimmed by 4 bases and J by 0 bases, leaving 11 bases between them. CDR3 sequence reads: CASSPGPSSYNEQFF. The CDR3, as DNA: TGCGCCAGCAGCCCGGGCCCAAGCTCCTACAATGAGCAGTTCTTC.

DNA for the CDR3: TGCGCCAGCAGCCAAGGAACTAGCGGGGGGGCTTATGAGCAGTTCTTC. Its protein is CASSQGTSGGAYEQFF. The chain uses TRBV4-1 and TRBJ2-1; TRBD2 matches at 13 bases. CDR1 MGHRA and CDR2 YSYEKL come from the germline V gene. CDR3 size: 16 residues. The V gene end was trimmed by 1 base and the J gene end by 8 bases; junction bases not matched to a gene: 5.

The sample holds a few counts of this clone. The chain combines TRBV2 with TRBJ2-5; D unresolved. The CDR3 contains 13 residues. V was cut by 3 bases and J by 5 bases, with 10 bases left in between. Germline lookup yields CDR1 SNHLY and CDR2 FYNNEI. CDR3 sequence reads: CASSDYRVETQYF. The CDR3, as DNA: TGTGCCAGCAGTGATTATAGGGTGGAGACCCAGTACTTC.

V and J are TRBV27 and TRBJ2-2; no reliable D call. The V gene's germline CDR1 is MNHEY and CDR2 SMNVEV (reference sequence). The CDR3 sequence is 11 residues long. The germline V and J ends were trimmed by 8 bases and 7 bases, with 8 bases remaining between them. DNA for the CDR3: TGTGCCAGCCAGTTCTACGGGGAGCTGTTTTTT. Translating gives CASQFYGELFF.

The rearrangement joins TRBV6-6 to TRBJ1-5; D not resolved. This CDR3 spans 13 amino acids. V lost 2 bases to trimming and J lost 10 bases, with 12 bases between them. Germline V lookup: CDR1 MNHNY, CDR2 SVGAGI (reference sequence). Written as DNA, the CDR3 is TGTGCCAGCAGTTACCTCAACACTTCCCCCCAGCATTTT. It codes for CASSYLNTSPQHF.

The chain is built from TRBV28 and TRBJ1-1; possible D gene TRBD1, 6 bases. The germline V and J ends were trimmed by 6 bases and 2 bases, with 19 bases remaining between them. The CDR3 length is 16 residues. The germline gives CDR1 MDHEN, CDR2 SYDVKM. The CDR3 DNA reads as TGTGCCAGCAGCCCCGTCGGGGGGGCACTCAACACTGAAGCTTTCTTT. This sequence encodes CASSPVGGALNTEAFF.

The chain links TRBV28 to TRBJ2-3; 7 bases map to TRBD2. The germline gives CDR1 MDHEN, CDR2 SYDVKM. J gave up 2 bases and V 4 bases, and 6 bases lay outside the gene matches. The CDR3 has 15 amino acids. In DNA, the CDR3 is TGTGCCAGCAGTTCCCTTGGGGGGGACACAGATACGCAGTATTTT. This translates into CASSSLGGDTDTQYF. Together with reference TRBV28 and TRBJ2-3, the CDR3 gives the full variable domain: DVKVTQSSRYLVKRTGEKVFLECVQDMDHENMFWYRQDPGLGLRLIYFSYDVKMKEKGDIPEGYSVSREKKERFSLILESASTNQTSMYLCASSSLGGDTDTQYFGPGTRLTVL.

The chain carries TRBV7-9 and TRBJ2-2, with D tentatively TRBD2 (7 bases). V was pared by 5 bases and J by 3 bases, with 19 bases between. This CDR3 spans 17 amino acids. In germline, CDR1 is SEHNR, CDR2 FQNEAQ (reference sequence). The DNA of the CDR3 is TGTGCCAGCAGCCCCCCTTCGCGGGGGCCCCACACCGGGGAGCTGTTTTTT. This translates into CASSPPSRGPHTGELFF. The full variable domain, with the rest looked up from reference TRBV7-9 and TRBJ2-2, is DTGVSQNPRHKITKRGQNVTFRCDPISEHNRLYWYRQTLGQGPEFLTYFQNEAQLEKSRLLSDRFSAERPKGSFSTLEIQRTEQGDSAMYLCASSPPSRGPHTGELFFGEGSRLTVL.

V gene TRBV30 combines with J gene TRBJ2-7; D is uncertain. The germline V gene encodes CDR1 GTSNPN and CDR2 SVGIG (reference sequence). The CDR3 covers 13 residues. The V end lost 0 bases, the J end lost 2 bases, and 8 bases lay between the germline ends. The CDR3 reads CAWSVGGAYEQYF. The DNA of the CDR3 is TGTGCCTGGAGTGTCGGCGGAGCCTACGAGCAGTACTTC.

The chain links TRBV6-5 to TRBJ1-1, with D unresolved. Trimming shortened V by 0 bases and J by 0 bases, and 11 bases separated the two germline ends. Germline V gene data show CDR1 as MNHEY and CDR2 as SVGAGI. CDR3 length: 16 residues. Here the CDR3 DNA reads TGTGCCAGCAGTTACTCGTTGAGCGCAATGAACACTGAAGCTTTCTTT. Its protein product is CASSYSLSAMNTEAFF.

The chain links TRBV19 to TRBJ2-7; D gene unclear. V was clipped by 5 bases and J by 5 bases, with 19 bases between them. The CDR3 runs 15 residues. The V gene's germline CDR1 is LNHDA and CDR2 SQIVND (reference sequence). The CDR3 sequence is CASSPPFGESNEQYF. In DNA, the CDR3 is TGTGCCAGTAGTCCCCCTTTTGGGGAATCGAACGAGCAGTACTTC.

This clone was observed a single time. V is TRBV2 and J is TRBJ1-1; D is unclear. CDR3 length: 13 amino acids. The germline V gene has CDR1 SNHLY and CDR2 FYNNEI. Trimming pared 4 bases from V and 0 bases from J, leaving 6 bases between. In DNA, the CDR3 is TGTGCCAGCAGTGGGTGGCTGAACACTGAAGCTTTCTTT. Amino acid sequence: CASSGWLNTEAFF.

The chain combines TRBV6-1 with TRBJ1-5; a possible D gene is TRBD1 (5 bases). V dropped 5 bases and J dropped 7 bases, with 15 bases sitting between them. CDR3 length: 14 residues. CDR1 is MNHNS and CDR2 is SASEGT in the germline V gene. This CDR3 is CASSPNLRGQPQHF. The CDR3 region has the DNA TGTGCCAGCAGTCCCAACTTAAGGGGACAGCCCCAGCATTTT.

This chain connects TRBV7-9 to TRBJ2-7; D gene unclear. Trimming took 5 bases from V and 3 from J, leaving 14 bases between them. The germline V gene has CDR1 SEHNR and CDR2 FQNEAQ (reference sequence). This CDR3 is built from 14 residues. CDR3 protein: CASSPSTPNYEQYF. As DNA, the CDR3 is TGTGCCAGCAGCCCCTCGACACCTAACTACGAGCAGTACTTC.

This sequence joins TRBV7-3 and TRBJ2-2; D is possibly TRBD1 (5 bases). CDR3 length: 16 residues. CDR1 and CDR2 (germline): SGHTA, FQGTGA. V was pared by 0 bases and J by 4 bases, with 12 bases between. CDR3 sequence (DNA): TGTGCCAGCAGCTTAACTGGACACCCGAGCACCGGGGAGCTGTTTTTT. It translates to CASSLTGHPSTGELFF.

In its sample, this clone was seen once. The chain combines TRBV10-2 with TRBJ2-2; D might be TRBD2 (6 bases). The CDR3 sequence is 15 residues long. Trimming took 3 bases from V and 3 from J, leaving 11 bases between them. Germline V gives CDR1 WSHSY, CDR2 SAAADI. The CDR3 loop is CASSEGRGYTGELFF. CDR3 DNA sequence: TGCGCCAGCAGTGAAGGGCGGGGTTACACCGGGGAGCTGTTTTTT.